The 27 T cell receptor beta chains below all came from one sample that was sequenced in a study of blood T cell repertoires in COVID-19. Assay: immunoSEQ multiplex PCR; the TCRdb copy retains only in-frame clones and omits some. The sample has around 150,000 clones, approximately 80% seen once. The source material was peripheral blood. These receptor sequences come from a human donor in a cohort sampled during active COVID-19.

The chain employs TRBV5-1 and TRBJ2-1; the match to TRBD1 covers 8 bases. This CDR3 has 15 amino acids. The J segment lost 6 bases and the V segment lost 0 bases, leaving 5 bases of the junction unmatched. Germline CDR1 is SGHRS and CDR2 is YFSETQ. The CDR3 region has the DNA TGCGCCAGCAGCTTGGACGGACAGGGTTTCAATGAGCAGTTCTTC. Its protein is CASSLDGQGFNEQFF.

The V and J genes are TRBV4-2 and TRBJ2-1; 7 bases align to TRBD1. J gave up 2 bases and V 1 base, and 5 bases lay outside the gene matches. Germline lookup yields CDR1 LGHNA and CDR2 YNFKEQ. CDR3 length: 16 amino acids. CDR3 amino acids: CASSQAQGVTYNEQFF. CDR3 DNA: TGTGCCAGCAGCCAAGCGCAGGGGGTTACCTACAATGAGCAGTTCTTC.

The chain employs TRBV3-1 (or the pseudogene TRBV3-2) and TRBJ1-2, with 8 bases fitting TRBD1. The CDR3 contains 13 residues. Trimming cost V 4 bases and J 7 bases; bases outside gene matches: 5. Germline V gene sequence: CDR1 LGHDT, CDR2 YNNKEL (reference sequence). CDR3 nucleotide sequence: TGTGCCAGCAGCCCAGGGGGCTTAAGTGGCTACACCTTC. Amino acid sequence: CASSPGGLSGYTF.

This rearrangement joins TRBV2 to TRBJ2-5, with TRBD2 as a possible D gene (7 bases). Germline V lookup: CDR1 SNHLY, CDR2 FYNNEI. The length of the CDR3 is 16 residues. V was pared by 6 bases and J by 1 base, with 18 bases between. The CDR3 region is CASSEQGGGPQETQYF. In DNA form, the CDR3 reads TGTGCCAGCAGCGAACAAGGGGGGGGCCCCCAAGAGACCCAGTACTTC. Drawing the rest from reference TRBV2 and TRBJ2-5, the complete variable domain is EPEVTQTPSHQVTQMGQEVILRCVPISNHLYFYWYRQILGQKVEFLVSFYNNEISEKSEIFDDQFSVERPDGSNFTLKIRSTKLEDSAMYFCASSEQGGGPQETQYFGPGTRLLVL.

The gene calls are TRBV18 and TRBJ2-5; weak D call: TRBD1 (5 bases). Trimming pared 0 bases from V and 5 bases from J, leaving 16 bases between. The germline gives CDR1 KGHSH, CDR2 LQKENI. The CDR3 sequence is 16 residues long. CDR3 in amino acids: CASSPPEAGLGETQYF. DNA of the CDR3: TGTGCCAGCTCACCACCCGAGGCAGGGTTGGGTGAGACCCAGTACTTC.

This clone appeared a few times. The chain links TRBV6-6 to TRBJ2-1; TRBD2 matches 7 bases. Per the germline V gene, CDR1 is MNHNY and CDR2 is SVGAGI (reference sequence). There are 13 residues in the CDR3. Germline trimming cut 6 bases from V and 9 bases from J; bases unmatched to any gene: 8. CDR3 nucleotide sequence: TGTGCCAGCAGGGTGGGCAGGGAGGGTGAGCAGTTCTTC. Translated, it gives CASRVGREGEQFF.

The chain employs TRBV15 and TRBJ2-3; weak D call: TRBD2 (5 bases). V was pared by 1 base and J by 4 bases, with 15 bases between. This CDR3 spans 16 amino acids. In germline, CDR1 is LNHNV, CDR2 YYDKDF (reference sequence). CDR3 DNA sequence: TGTGCCACCAGCAGAGGACTACCCGAGGGTTCAGATACGCAGTATTTT. Protein sequence: CATSRGLPEGSDTQYF.

The rearrangement joins TRBV5-1 to TRBJ2-5, with TRBD2 matching 10 bases. The CDR3 is 15 amino acids. V was pared by 4 bases and J by 4 bases, with 7 bases of the junction left unmatched. Germline V CDR1 and CDR2: SGHRS, YFSETQ. CDR3 in DNA: TGCGCCAGCAGCGGAGCCGGGACTAGCGTAGAGACCCAGTACTTC. This encodes CASSGAGTSVETQYF.

V usage is TRBV15 and J usage is TRBJ2-2; D unclear. The CDR3 has 15 amino acids. V lost 3 bases and J lost 0, with 8 bases in between. Germline lookup yields CDR1 LNHNV and CDR2 YYDKDF (reference sequence). CDR3 sequence: CATSSTLSNTGELFF. The CDR3 DNA is TGTGCCACCAGCAGTACCCTATCGAACACCGGGGAGCTGTTTTTT.

This rearrangement joins TRBV28 to TRBJ2-7; a possible D gene is TRBD1 (5 bases). Germline values: CDR1 MDHEN, CDR2 SYDVKM. Trimming pared 3 bases from V and 6 bases from J, leaving 12 bases between. The CDR3 length is 13 residues. CDR3 sequence reads: CASSFLRDFEQYF. As DNA, the CDR3 is TGTGCCAGCAGTTTTCTCAGGGATTTCGAGCAGTACTTC.

The chain links TRBV29-1 to TRBJ2-5, with unresolved D. Germline V gene lookup returns CDR1 SQVTM and CDR2 ANQGSEA. The CDR3 runs to 14 residues. The V end lost 4 bases, the J end lost 2 bases, and 14 bases lay between the germline ends. In DNA form, the CDR3 reads TGCAGCGTTGCCAGCAGGAACACGCAAGAGACCCAGTACTTC. Its translation: CSVASRNTQETQYF. Full variable domain (missing parts from reference TRBV29-1 and TRBJ2-5): SAVISQKPSRDICQRGTSLTIQCQVDSQVTMMFWYRQQPGQSLTLIATANQGSEATYESGFVIDKFPISRPNLTFSTLTVSNMSPEDSSIYLCSVASRNTQETQYFGPGTRLLVL.

This chain joins TRBV12-3 or TRBV12-4 and TRBJ2-7; tentative D call: TRBD2 (6 bases). The CDR3 has 13 amino acids. V was shortened by 7 bases and J by 1 base, with 11 bases between the two germline ends. In nucleotides, the CDR3 is TGTGCCAGCAAGACGGGACTTTCCTACGAGCAGTACTTC. Translation gives CASKTGLSYEQYF.

This clone was observed a few times. V is TRBV6-6 and J is TRBJ1-3; 8 bases are a match to TRBD1. The ends lost 3 bases at V and 0 bases at J; junction bases unmatched: 4. The CDR3 loop spans 16 amino acids. Germline V gives CDR1 MNHNY, CDR2 SVGAGI (reference sequence). The CDR3 loop is CASSYGTGGSGNTIYF. The CDR3, as DNA: TGTGCCAGCAGTTATGGAACAGGGGGCTCTGGAAACACCATATATTTT.

CDR3 sequence reads: CSVEDFYGYTF. CDR3 coding DNA: TGCAGCGTCGAGGACTTCTATGGCTACACCTTC. This chain links TRBV29-1 with TRBJ1-2; D is undetermined. V gave up 6 bases and J gave up 4 bases, with 9 bases separating them. This CDR3 region has 11 residues. The germline V gene encodes CDR1 SQVTM and CDR2 ANQGSEA.

The V gene is TRBV5-6, the J gene TRBJ2-1; unclear D gene. CDR1 SGHDT and CDR2 YYEEEE come from the germline V gene. The CDR3 totals 14 residues. V was shortened by 0 bases and J by 6 bases, with 10 bases between the two germline ends. CDR3 residues: CASSLGNSLNEQFF. The CDR3, as DNA: TGTGCCAGCAGCTTGGGCAATAGCCTCAATGAGCAGTTCTTC.

This chain uses TRBV5-1 with TRBJ2-5; D possibly corresponds to TRBD2 (6 bases). Trimming removed 4 bases at V and 3 bases at J, with 10 bases between. The CDR3 length is 13 residues. CDR1 is SGHRS, CDR2 YFSETQ, per germline. The CDR3 region has the DNA TGCGCCAGCAGCGGAGGGATGGAAGAGACCCAGTACTTC. Translation gives CASSGGMEETQYF. The whole variable domain, remainder taken from reference TRBV5-1 and TRBJ2-5, is KAGVTQTPRYLIKTRGQQVTLSCSPISGHRSVSWYQQTPGQGLQFLFEYFSETQRNKGNFPGRFSGRQFSNSRSEMNVSTLELGDSALYLCASSGGMEETQYFGPGTRLLVL.

This clone was seen a single time. The chain combines TRBV7-9 with TRBJ1-5, with TRBD1 matching 7 bases. The CDR3 has 14 amino acids. Unmatched junction bases numbered 3, after V lost 4 bases and J lost 3 bases. Germline V gene data show CDR1 as SEHNR and CDR2 as FQNEAQ (reference sequence). The chain's CDR3 is CASSYTGDNQPQHF. The CDR3, as DNA: TGTGCCAGCAGCTATACAGGGGACAATCAGCCCCAGCATTTT.

This clone came up once. This sequence joins TRBV27 and TRBJ1-6, with 9 bases lining up with TRBD1. V dropped 6 bases and J dropped 10; count of bases not matched to a gene: 13. The CDR3 loop spans 16 amino acids. Germline V gene sequence: CDR1 MNHEY, CDR2 SMNVEV (reference sequence). The CDR3 DNA follows: TGTGCCAGCAGGAAATTCTTGGGACAGGGCGGGTCACCCCTCCACTTT. Protein sequence: CASRKFLGQGGSPLHF.

The V call is TRBV5-1, the J call TRBJ1-2; TRBD1 aligns across 7 bases. CDR3 length equals 15 residues. The V and J ends lost 4 bases and 3 bases, in that order; junction bases with no gene match: 9. Germline assignment: CDR1 SGHRS and CDR2 YFSETQ. The CDR3 loop reads CASSPRQGIDYGYTF. The DNA of the CDR3 is TGCGCCAGCAGCCCGAGACAGGGAATCGACTATGGCTACACCTTC. Supplemented by reference TRBV5-1 and TRBJ1-2, the full variable domain reads KAGVTQTPRYLIKTRGQQVTLSCSPISGHRSVSWYQQTPGQGLQFLFEYFSETQRNKGNFPGRFSGRQFSNSRSEMNVSTLELGDSALYLCASSPRQGIDYGYTFGSGTRLTVV.

This clone appeared once. The chain has TRBV12-5 and TRBJ1-5, with a possible D match to TRBD1 (5 bases). This CDR3 has 16 amino acids. V gave up 1 base and J gave up 2 bases, with 12 bases separating them. Looked up from germline, CDR1 is LGHNT and CDR2 is FRNRAP. The CDR3: CASGLDGGLGNQPQHF. DNA for the CDR3: TGTGCTAGTGGTTTGGACGGGGGTTTAGGCAATCAGCCCCAGCATTTT.

The chain links TRBV7-3 to TRBJ2-5; 7 bases match TRBD1. Germline CDR1 and CDR2: SGHTA and FQGTGA. The CDR3 has 13 residues. Unmatched junction bases numbered 5, after V lost 8 bases and J lost 2 bases. CDR3 in DNA: TGTGCCAGCGGGACAGACTATCAAGAGACCCAGTACTTC. It translates to CASGTDYQETQYF.

This rearrangement joins TRBV13 to TRBJ2-7; TRBD2 might be the D (6 bases). There are 13 residues in the CDR3. The V end lost 8 bases, the J end lost 6 bases, and 17 bases lay between the germline ends. Germline V gives CDR1 PRHDT, CDR2 FYEKMQ (reference sequence). CDR3 amino acids: CASRRGEAAEQYF. CDR3 sequence (DNA): TGTGCCAGCCGGCGGGGAGAGGCCGCCGAGCAGTACTTC.

The genes are TRBV7-6 and TRBJ2-7; 10 nucleotides align to TRBD1. Germline V gene sequence: CDR1 SGHVS, CDR2 FNYEAQ. The V and J ends lost 3 bases and 2 bases, in that order; junction bases with no gene match: 4. The CDR3 spans 15 residues. The chain's CDR3 is CASSLTGGRTYEQYF. The CDR3 DNA is TGTGCCAGCAGCTTGACAGGGGGCAGGACCTACGAGCAGTACTTC.

The rearrangement joins TRBV9 to TRBJ2-5; 8 bases fit TRBD2. Trimming cost V 0 bases and J 3 bases; bases outside gene matches: 1. The germline V gene has CDR1 SGDLS and CDR2 YYNGEE. The CDR3 covers 14 residues. The CDR3 loop is CASSVALAEETQYF. The CDR3 DNA reads TGTGCCAGCAGCGTAGCACTAGCGGAAGAGACCCAGTACTTC.

In its sample, this clone was seen a few times. CDR3 protein: CSASGGSLNTEAFF. The CDR3 nucleotides read TGCAGTGCTAGTGGAGGGTCCTTGAACACTGAAGCTTTCTTT. The V call is TRBV20-1, the J call TRBJ1-1; no clear D. Germline-derived CDR1 and CDR2 are DFQATT and SNEGSKA (reference sequence). V lost 3 bases to trimming and J lost 0 bases, with 11 bases between them. The CDR3 consists of 14 residues.

V gene TRBV7-2 combines with J gene TRBJ1-6, with 9 bases fitting TRBD1. The CDR3 covers 15 residues. J was trimmed by 7 bases and V by 5 bases; bases with no gene match: 6. The germline gives CDR1 SGHTA, CDR2 FQGNSA. CDR3 protein: CASSPTGQGNSPLHF. The CDR3, as DNA: TGTGCCAGCAGCCCGACTGGACAGGGGAATTCACCCCTCCACTTT.

This clone occurred once. The gene calls are TRBV4-1 and TRBJ2-3; D gene unclear. Germline values: CDR1 MGHRA, CDR2 YSYEKL. V dropped 5 bases and J dropped 1 base, with 13 bases sitting between them. The CDR3 is 15 residues long. CDR3 DNA sequence: TGCGCCAGCAGCAGCCCCAGTGGGCGCACAGATACGCAGTATTTT. Its protein is CASSSPSGRTDTQYF.